A single sample is the source of the 4 T cell receptor beta chains below, sequenced in a study of cytomegalovirus exposure and HLA in healthy donors. PCR employed 60 Vbeta and 13 Jbeta primers. Only in-frame clones appear in the TCRdb table, and some are missing; sequencing was by immunoSEQ multiplex PCR. The table records over 90,000 clones, roughly four fifths of them present only once. The sequenced material came from PBMCs. These receptors all come from a woman aged 55-69 years in good health and CMV-seropositive.

The chain carries TRBV11-2 and TRBJ2-7, with a weak D call TRBD2 (5 bases). CDR3 size: 15 residues. The V end lost 4 bases, the J end lost 7 bases, and 20 bases lay between the germline ends. Germline values: CDR1 SGHAT, CDR2 FQNNGV. CDR3 loop: CASSSEPFREGEQYF. The DNA of the CDR3 is TGTGCCAGCAGCTCCGAACCCTTCCGGGAAGGGGAGCAGTACTTC.

This clone was seen a handful of times. The gene calls are TRBV19 and TRBJ1-1; D unresolved. CDR3 size: 14 residues. Germline V lookup: CDR1 LNHDA, CDR2 SQIVND (reference sequence). The V end was cut by 3 bases, the J end by 2 bases, with 10 bases between. The CDR3 reads CASSIGGTNTEAFF. CDR3 sequence (DNA): TGTGCCAGTAGTATCGGAGGAACCAACACTGAAGCTTTCTTT.

This chain joins TRBV5-4 and TRBJ2-5, with D tentatively TRBD2 (5 bases). This CDR3 has 13 residues. Germline V lookup: CDR1 SGHNT, CDR2 YYREEE (reference sequence). The V end lost 1 base, the J end lost 5 bases, and 9 bases lay between the germline ends. As DNA, the CDR3 is TGTGCCAGCAGCTTGTCGGGAACGGAGACCCAGTACTTC. This sequence encodes CASSLSGTETQYF. Using reference TRBV5-4 and TRBJ2-5 for the parts outside the CDR3, the full variable domain is ETGVTQSPTHLIKTRGQQVTLRCSSQSGHNTVSWYQQALGQGPQFIFQYYREEENGRGNFPPRFSGLQFPNYSSELNVNALELDDSALYLCASSLSGTETQYFGPGTRLLVL.

This clone was detected only once. This chain uses TRBV9 with TRBJ1-3; D uncertain. Trimming took 2 bases from V and 0 from J, leaving 12 bases between them. Per the germline V gene, CDR1 is SGDLS and CDR2 is YYNGEE. There are 16 residues in the CDR3. The chain's CDR3 is CASSVSLGVSGNTIYF. DNA for the CDR3: TGTGCCAGCAGCGTTAGTCTGGGCGTCTCTGGAAACACCATATATTTT.